The present T cell receptor beta chain was sequenced within a study of blood T cell repertoires in COVID-19. The data were produced by immunoSEQ multiplex PCR, yet TCRdb's version contains in-frame clones alone and is incomplete. Of 200,000 to 300,000 clones detected, more than 75% appear once; the ten largest clones hold 0.95% to 1%. Details on this clone: At the DNA level, this CDR3 is encoded by other sequences in the same sample as well.

This clonotype was obtained from a woman aged 40 to 55 who had recovered from COVID-19. The specimen was peripheral blood.

As DNA, the CDR3 is TGTGCCAGCAGTTACCGGAACACTGAAGCTTTCTTT. Encoded protein: CASSYRNTEAFF. The chain employs TRBV6-5 and TRBJ1-1; D not certain. This CDR3 comprises 12 residues. The germline V and J ends were trimmed by 2 bases and 1 base, with 2 bases remaining between them. Germline values: CDR1 MNHEY, CDR2 SVGAGI.